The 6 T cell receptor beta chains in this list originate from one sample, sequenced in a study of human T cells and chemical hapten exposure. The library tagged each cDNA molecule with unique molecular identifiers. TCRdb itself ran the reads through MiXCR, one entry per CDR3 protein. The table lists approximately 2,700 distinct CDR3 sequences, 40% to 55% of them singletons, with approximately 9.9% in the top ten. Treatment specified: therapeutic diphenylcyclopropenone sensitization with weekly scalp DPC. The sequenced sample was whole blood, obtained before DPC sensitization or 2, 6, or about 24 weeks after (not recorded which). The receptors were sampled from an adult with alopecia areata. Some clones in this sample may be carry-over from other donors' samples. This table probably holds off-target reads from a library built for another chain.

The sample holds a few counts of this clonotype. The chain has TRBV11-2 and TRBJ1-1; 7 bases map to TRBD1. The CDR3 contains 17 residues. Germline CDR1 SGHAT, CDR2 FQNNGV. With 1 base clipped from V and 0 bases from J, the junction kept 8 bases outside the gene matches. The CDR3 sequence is CASSLARQGGLNTEAFF. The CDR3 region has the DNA TGTGCCAGCAGCTTAGCAAGACAGGGAGGGTTGAACACTGAAGCTTTCTTT.

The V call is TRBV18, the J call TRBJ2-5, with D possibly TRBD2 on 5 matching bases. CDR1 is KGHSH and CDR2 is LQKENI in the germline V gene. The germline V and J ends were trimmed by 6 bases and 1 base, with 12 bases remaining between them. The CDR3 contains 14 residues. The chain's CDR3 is CASSAYGVQETQYF. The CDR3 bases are TGTGCCAGCTCCGCCTACGGGGTCCAAGAGACCCAGTACTTC.

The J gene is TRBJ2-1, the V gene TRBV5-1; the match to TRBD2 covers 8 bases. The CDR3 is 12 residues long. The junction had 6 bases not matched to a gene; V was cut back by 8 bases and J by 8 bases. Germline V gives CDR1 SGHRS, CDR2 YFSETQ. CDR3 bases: TGCGCCAGTGGACTAGCCCCGCATGAGCAGTTCTTC. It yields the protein CASGLAPHEQFF.

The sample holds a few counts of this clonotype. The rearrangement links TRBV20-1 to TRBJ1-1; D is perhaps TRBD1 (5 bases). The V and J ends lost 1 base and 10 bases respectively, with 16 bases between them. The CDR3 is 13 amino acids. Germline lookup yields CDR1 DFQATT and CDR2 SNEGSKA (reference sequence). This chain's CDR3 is CSARARGTGPAFF. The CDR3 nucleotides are TGCAGTGCTAGAGCTCGGGGGACGGGTCCAGCTTTCTTT.

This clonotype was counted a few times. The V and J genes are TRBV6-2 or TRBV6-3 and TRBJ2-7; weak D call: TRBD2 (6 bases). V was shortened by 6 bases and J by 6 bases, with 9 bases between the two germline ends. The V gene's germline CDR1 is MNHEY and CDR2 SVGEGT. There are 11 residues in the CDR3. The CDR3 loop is CASSNGGEQYF. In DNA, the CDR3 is TGTGCCAGCAGCAACGGGGGCGAGCAGTACTTC.

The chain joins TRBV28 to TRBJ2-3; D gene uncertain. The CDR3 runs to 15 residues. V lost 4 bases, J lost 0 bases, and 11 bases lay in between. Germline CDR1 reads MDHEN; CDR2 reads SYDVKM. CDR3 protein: CASSSLAASTDTQYF. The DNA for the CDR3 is TGTGCCAGCAGTTCCCTCGCGGCTAGCACAGATACGCAGTATTTT.